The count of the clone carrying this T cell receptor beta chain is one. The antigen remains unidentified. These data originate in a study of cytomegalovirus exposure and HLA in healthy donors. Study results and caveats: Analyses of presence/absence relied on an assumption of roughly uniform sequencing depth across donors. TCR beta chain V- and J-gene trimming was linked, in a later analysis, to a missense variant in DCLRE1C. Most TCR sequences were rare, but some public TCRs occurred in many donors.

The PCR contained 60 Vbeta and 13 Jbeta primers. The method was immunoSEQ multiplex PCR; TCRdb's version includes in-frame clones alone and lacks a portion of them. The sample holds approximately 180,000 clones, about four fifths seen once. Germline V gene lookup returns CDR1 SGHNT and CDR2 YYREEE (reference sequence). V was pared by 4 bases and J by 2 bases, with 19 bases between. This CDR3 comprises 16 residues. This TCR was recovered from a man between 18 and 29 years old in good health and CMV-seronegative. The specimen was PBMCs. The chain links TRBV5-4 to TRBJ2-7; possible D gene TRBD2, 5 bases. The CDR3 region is CASSPGGGSIPYEQYF. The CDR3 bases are TGTGCCAGCAGCCCAGGCGGAGGTTCAATCCCCTACGAGCAGTACTTC.